This passage covers 28 T cell receptor beta chains from one sample sequenced in a study of Tregs in tolerant kidney transplant recipients. Clones were sequenced by immunoSEQ multiplex PCR, and TCRdb holds only the in-frame ones, with some missing. The sample data list some 960 clones. Mixed chimerism was transient after nonmyeloablative marrow transplants from related graft donors. Sequenced material: CD4+ T cells from blood (PBMCs), taken 14 months after the transplant. These receptors originate from a human patient who received a combined kidney and bone marrow transplant. The T cells may partly be graft donor cells.

As to this clone: The CDR3 goes on 3 residues after the read ends, and that part is filled in from the germline J gene. This chain uses TRBV5-6 with TRBJ2-1, with 7 bases identical to TRBD2. The CDR3 spans 14 residues. Per the germline V gene, CDR1 is SGHDT and CDR2 is YYEEEE. With V trimmed by 1 base and J by 6 bases, 4 bases remained unmatched. CDR3 protein: CASSLPGEGNEQFF. CDR3 DNA, as far as it was read: TGTGCCAGCAGCTTGCCGGGGGAGGGCAATGAG.

As for this clone: Read data end 3 residues before the CDR3 end; the end is taken from the germline J gene. The J gene is TRBJ2-5, the V gene TRBV4-1; 7 bases line up with TRBD1. CDR1 MGHRA and CDR2 YSYEKL come from the germline V gene. This CDR3 region has 15 residues. The junction had 4 bases not matched to a gene; V was cut back by 1 base and J by 2 bases. CDR3 bases read: TGCGCCAGCAGCCAAGTACCACAGGGGCAAGAGACC. Its protein is CASSQVPQGQET. In full, the CDR3 is CASSQVPQGQETQYF.

Considering frequency, this clone is medium-sized. The read ends 3 residues early relative to the CDR3; the germline J gene fills the gap. This chain connects TRBV19 to TRBJ1-4; D ambiguous. The V and J ends lost 1 base and 10 bases respectively, with 16 bases between them. The CDR3 covers 15 residues. CDR1 is LNHDA, CDR2 SQIVND, per germline (reference sequence). The covered CDR3 bases are TGTGCCAGTAGTATAGCAGGAGGGTGGAGGAGAAAA. Protein sequence: CASSIAGGWRRK. The CDR3 in full is CASSIAGGWRRKLFF.

Frequency places this clone as medium-sized. The read terminates 3 residues before the CDR3 end, so the remaining end is supplied by the germline J gene. The chain combines TRBV29-1 with TRBJ2-1; the D gene is possibly TRBD1 (6 bases). V lost 7 bases to trimming and J lost 8 bases, with 21 bases between them. Germline V CDR1 and CDR2: SQVTM, ANQGSEA. This CDR3 has 14 amino acids. The chain's CDR3 is CSGAGGVTMYEQFF. CDR3 bases read: TGCAGCGGGGCTGGGGGCGTGACAATGTATGAG.

This clone registers medium-sized by frequency. CDR3 amino acids: CSVEIWTQYNEQFF. CDR3 DNA (partial): TGCAGCGTTGAGATATGGACACAATACAATGAG. The chain carries TRBV29-1 and TRBJ2-1, with D maybe TRBD1 (5 bases). The read falls 3 residues short of the CDR3 end, and the missing part is taken from the germline J gene. V was shortened by 3 bases and J by 4 bases, with 13 bases between the two germline ends. CDR3 size: 14 residues. Germline V lookup: CDR1 SQVTM, CDR2 ANQGSEA.

This clone is large by frequency. The read falls 3 residues short of the CDR3 end, and the missing part is taken from the germline J gene. The chain joins TRBV6-2 or TRBV6-3 to TRBJ2-7; a weak D match, TRBD1 (5 bases). In germline, CDR1 is MNHEY, CDR2 SVGEGT. Trimming pared 8 bases from V and 2 bases from J, leaving 10 bases between. The length of the CDR3 is 12 residues. CDR3 residues: CASADIPYEQYF. CDR3 DNA, as far as it was read: TGTGCCAGCGCGGACATCCCCTACGAG.

This clone is called medium-sized based on its frequency. The DNA ends 3 residues before the CDR3 does, and the rest of the CDR3 is filled in from the germline J gene. Other DNA sequences in the sample encode the same CDR3. The chain combines TRBV29-1 with TRBJ1-1; D is unclear. Trimming took 6 bases from V and 2 from J, leaving 13 bases between them. Germline CDR1 SQVTM, CDR2 ANQGSEA. This CDR3 is 13 amino acids long. CDR3 amino acids: CSVERGLNTEAFF. The sequenced part of the CDR3 DNA is TGCAGCGTCGAACGAGGACTTAACACTGAA. Looking up the rest from reference TRBV29-1 and TRBJ1-1 gives the full variable domain: SAVISQKPSRDICQRGTSLTIQCQVDSQVTMMFWYRQQPGQSLTLIATANQGSEATYESGFVIDKFPISRPNLTFSTLTVSNMSPEDSSIYLCSVERGLNTEAFFGQGTRLTVV.

Worth noting for this clone: The read terminates 3 residues before the CDR3 end, so the remaining end is supplied by the germline J gene. This chain joins TRBV6-1 and TRBJ2-1; 9 bases fit TRBD2. Germline V lookup: CDR1 MNHNS, CDR2 SASEGT. V gave up 1 base and J gave up 3 bases; unmatched junction bases: 4. This CDR3 has 16 residues. The part of the CDR3 DNA that was read is TGTGCCAGCAGTGAAGAAGAACTAGCGGGCTACAATGAG. Its translation: CASSEEELAGYNE. The CDR3 reads in full as CASSEEELAGYNEQFF.

A note on this clone: The CDR3 end lies 3 residues beyond the end of the read and is filled in from the germline J gene. The rearrangement uses TRBV3-1 (or the pseudogene TRBV3-2) and TRBJ2-1; 8 nucleotides line up with TRBD2. The CDR3 has 17 amino acids. CDR1 and CDR2 (germline): LGHDT, YNNKEL (reference sequence). V was clipped by 0 bases and J by 6 bases; unmatched bases: 10. This CDR3 reads CASSQEGGGTRVNEQFF. Partial CDR3 DNA: TGTGCCAGCAGCCAAGAGGGGGGTGGGACTAGAGTCAATGAG.

Its frequency marks this clone as medium-sized. The CDR3 end falls 3 residues outside the read, so it is completed with the germline J gene. The chain combines TRBV6-2 or TRBV6-3 with TRBJ2-7; TRBD2 aligns across 9 bases. Germline loops: CDR1 MNHEY, CDR2 SVGEGT. The CDR3 loop spans 15 amino acids. Trimming removed 3 bases from V and 2 bases from J; junction bases left unmatched: 5. This CDR3 reads CASSYSGGRAYEQYF. The sequenced CDR3 bases are TGTGCCAGCAGTTATTCGGGCGGGAGGGCCTACGAG.

With respect to this clone: The DNA ends 3 residues before the CDR3 does, and the rest of the CDR3 is filled in from the germline J gene. The V gene is TRBV4-1, the J gene TRBJ1-1, with 9 bases that match TRBD1. The CDR3 is 14 residues long. V lost 2 bases and J lost 5; bases outside the gene matches: 3. Germline-derived CDR1 and CDR2 are MGHRA and YSYEKL. The CDR3 sequence: CASSQRTGVTEAFF. Incomplete CDR3 DNA: TGCGCCAGCAGCCAAAGGACAGGGGTGACTGAA.

A remark on this clone: The sequenced fragment ends 3 residues before the CDR3 boundary, so the rest is inferred from the germline J gene. The chain has TRBV24-1 and TRBJ2-3; 9 bases line up with TRBD1. The germline CDR1 and CDR2 sequences are KGHDR and SFDVKD. Losses at the gene ends were 5 bases for V and 2 bases for J; bases not matched to a gene: 4. The CDR3 sequence is 15 residues long. CDR3 bases read: TGTGCCACCAGTGGGGGGGACAGGGACACAGATACG. As protein: CATSGGDRDTDT. The whole CDR3 region reads CATSGGDRDTDTQYF.

Worth noting for this clone: The sequenced fragment ends 3 residues before the CDR3 boundary, so the rest is inferred from the germline J gene. The chain recombines TRBV27 with TRBJ1-2; perhaps TRBD1 as D (6 bases). The CDR3 is made up of 11 amino acids. Germline V gives CDR1 MNHEY, CDR2 SMNVEV (reference sequence). V was trimmed by 11 bases and J by 4 bases, leaving 11 bases between them. The DNA read from the CDR3 is TGTGCCGCCCAGGGGCCCTATGGC. Translating it yields CAAQGPYG. In full, the CDR3 is CAAQGPYGYTF.

With regard to this clone: Sequencing ends 3 residues short of the CDR3 end; the germline J gene provides the rest. The J gene is TRBJ1-2, the V gene TRBV7-9; D gene ambiguous. The V and J ends lost 1 base and 4 bases respectively, with 7 bases between them. The germline gives CDR1 SEHNR, CDR2 FQNEAQ (reference sequence). CDR3 size: 13 residues. CDR3 DNA, as far as it was read: TGTGCCAGCAGCTTAGGGCAAACCTATGGC. Amino acids: CASSLGQTYG. The complete CDR3 reads CASSLGQTYGYTF.

Details on this clone: The read ends 3 residues shy of where the CDR3 ends; the end is completed using the germline J gene. V and J are TRBV4-1 and TRBJ2-7; D is unclear. Per the germline V gene, CDR1 is MGHRA and CDR2 is YSYEKL. The V gene lost 1 base and the J gene lost 0 bases, with 10 bases spanning the gap. This CDR3 comprises 15 residues. The chain's CDR3 is CASSQGAAVSYEQYF. The CDR3 bases that were read are TGCGCCAGCAGCCAAGGGGCAGCCGTCTCCTACGAG.

Comment on this clone: Sequencing ends 3 residues short of the CDR3 end; the germline J gene provides the rest. The chain employs TRBV19 and TRBJ1-1; D may be TRBD1 (5 bases). Germline-derived CDR1 and CDR2 are LNHDA and SQIVND (reference sequence). The CDR3 spans 13 residues. CDR3 DNA (partial): TGTGCCAGTAGTATACCCCTGGGGGGTGAG. Translated, it gives CASSIPLGGE. In full, the CDR3 reads CASSIPLGGEAFF. The full variable domain, with the rest looked up from reference TRBV19 and TRBJ1-1, is DGGITQSPKYLFRKEGQNVTLSCEQNLNHDAMYWYRQDPGQGLRLIYYSQIVNDFQKGDIAEGYSVSREKKESFPLTVTSAQKNPTAFYLCASSIPLGGEAFFGQGTRLTVV.

About this clone itself: The CDR3 goes on 3 residues after the read ends, and that part is filled in from the germline J gene. This chain uses TRBV2 with TRBJ2-5; 9 bases match TRBD2. V trimming: 6 bases; J trimming: 5 bases; junction bases outside the gene matches: 7. CDR3 length: 14 amino acids. The germline gives CDR1 SNHLY, CDR2 FYNNEI. The part of the CDR3 DNA that was read is TGTGCCAGCAGCGGGGGGACTAGCCGTGAGACC. This translates into CASSGGTSRET. The full CDR3 protein reads CASSGGTSRETQYF.

Points on this clone: The read comes to an end 3 residues before the CDR3 does, leaving the germline J gene to fill in the end. The chain is built from TRBV5-6 and TRBJ2-7, with 8 bases aligning to TRBD2. Per the germline V gene, CDR1 is SGHDT and CDR2 is YYEEEE. This CDR3 is 14 amino acids long. Germline trimming cut 3 bases from V and 0 bases from J; bases unmatched to any gene: 2. The part of the CDR3 DNA that was read is TGTGCCAGCAGCTCGGGACTAGACTCCTACGAG. It is translated as CASSSGLDSYE. The full CDR3 sequence reads CASSSGLDSYEQYF.

Frequency places this clone as medium-sized. The CDR3 end lies 3 residues beyond the end of the read and is filled in from the germline J gene. The chain is built from TRBV7-9 and TRBJ2-7; D gene unclear. V shed 5 bases and J shed 1 base, with 12 bases lying between them. There are 14 residues in the CDR3. CDR1 is SEHNR, CDR2 FQNEAQ, per germline (reference sequence). The CDR3 protein is CASSPPTGSYEQYF. CDR3 bases read: TGTGCCAGCAGCCCCCCTACGGGTTCCTACGAG. Looking up the rest from reference TRBV7-9 and TRBJ2-7 gives the full variable domain: DTGVSQNPRHKITKRGQNVTFRCDPISEHNRLYWYRQTLGQGPEFLTYFQNEAQLEKSRLLSDRFSAERPKGSFSTLEIQRTEQGDSAMYLCASSPPTGSYEQYFGPGTRLTVT.

Worth noting for this clone: The read ends 3 residues before the CDR3 terminus; that terminus is restored from the germline J gene. This chain links TRBV24-1 with TRBJ2-3; 7 nucleotides agree with TRBD2. This CDR3 spans 13 amino acids. CDR1 and CDR2 from the germline V gene are KGHDR and SFDVKD. Trimming removed 4 bases from V and 7 bases from J; junction bases left unmatched: 4. The covered CDR3 bases are TGTGCCACCAGTGACTGGGACTACAATACG. Translating it yields CATSDWDYNT. In full, the CDR3 is CATSDWDYNTQYF.

Frequency places this clone as medium-sized (0.01 to 0.1%). The read ends 3 residues before the CDR3 terminus; that terminus is restored from the germline J gene. This rearrangement joins TRBV7-9 to TRBJ1-2; D gene unclear. Germline lookup yields CDR1 SEHNR and CDR2 FQNEAQ (reference sequence). This CDR3 spans 12 amino acids. The ends were cut back, 1 base at V and 7 bases at J, with 7 bases in the middle. The CDR3 protein is CASSLDSSGYTF. The part of the CDR3 DNA that was read is TGTGCCAGCAGCTTAGATTCCAGTGGC.

Details on this clone: The read is 3 residues too short to cover the CDR3 end, so that end is filled in from the germline J gene. The chain employs TRBV25-1 and TRBJ1-1, with D hard to call. There are 12 residues in the CDR3. Germline CDR1 is MGHDK and CDR2 is SYGVNS. The CDR3 sequence is CASSHPGVTAFF. Incomplete CDR3 DNA: TGTGCCAGCAGTCACCCCGGGGTGACG.

Measured by frequency, this clone is medium-sized (0.01 to 0.1%). The read terminates 3 residues ahead of where the CDR3 ends, so the germline J gene completes it. The V gene is TRBV5-6, the J gene TRBJ2-7; 8 nucleotides align to TRBD1. The V segment lost 3 bases and the J segment 2 bases; nucleotides outside the gene matches: 4. The CDR3 has 14 amino acids. Germline values: CDR1 SGHDT, CDR2 YYEEEE. CDR3 bases read: TGTGCCAGCAGCTCAGGGACAGGAGCCTACGAG. This encodes CASSSGTGAYE. The whole CDR3 protein is CASSSGTGAYEQYF.

On this clone itself: The DNA ends 3 residues before the CDR3 does, and the rest of the CDR3 is filled in from the germline J gene. The chain employs TRBV12-3 or TRBV12-4 and TRBJ2-7; 12 bases are shared with TRBD1. This CDR3 region has 17 residues. The V gene end was trimmed by 4 bases and the J gene end by 3 bases; junction bases not matched to a gene: 10. The sequenced CDR3 bases are TGTGCCAGCAGTTCTACCGCCGGGACAGGGGGCGTCTACGAG. The encoded protein is CASSSTAGTGGVYE. The full CDR3 sequence reads CASSSTAGTGGVYEQYF.

As regards this clone: The read falls 3 residues short of the CDR3 end, and the missing part is taken from the germline J gene. This rearrangement joins TRBV2 to TRBJ2-7; possible D gene TRBD2, 5 bases. CDR1 and CDR2 (germline): SNHLY, FYNNEI. The CDR3 has 10 amino acids. V was pared by 10 bases and J by 6 bases, with 10 bases between. CDR3 amino acids: CANSRAEQYF. The CDR3 bases that were read are TGTGCCAACTCGAGGGCCGAG.

By frequency, this clone is medium-sized. Read sequence stops 3 residues before the CDR3 end, and the germline J gene provides the missing end. The rearrangement links TRBV10-1 to TRBJ2-7; 8 positions match TRBD1. This CDR3 spans 13 amino acids. V dropped 7 bases and J dropped 5; count of bases not matched to a gene: 7. Per the germline V gene, CDR1 is WNHNN and CDR2 is SYGVQD (reference sequence). The CDR3 reads CASNPGTGDEQYF. The DNA read from the CDR3 is TGCGCCAGCAACCCCGGGACAGGAGACGAG.

Comment on this clone: The CDR3 end is not reached by the read, which stops 3 residues before it; the germline J gene fills it in. The chain recombines TRBV7-9 with TRBJ2-5, with 7 bases identical to TRBD1. Germline trimming cut 5 bases from V and 5 bases from J; bases unmatched to any gene: 5. The CDR3 has 13 residues. Germline CDR1 reads SEHNR; CDR2 reads FQNEAQ (reference sequence). Incomplete CDR3 DNA: TGTGCCAGCAGCCTGACAGGGTCCGAGACC. Protein product: CASSLTGSET. The whole CDR3 protein reads CASSLTGSETQYF.

This clone shows up as medium-sized by frequency. CDR3 loop: CASSSGLAGPYEQYF. The covered CDR3 bases are TGTGCCAGCAGTTCGGGACTAGCGGGACCCTACGAG. The gene calls are TRBV2 and TRBJ2-7, with 13 bases that match TRBD2. The CDR3 goes on 3 residues after the read ends, and that part is filled in from the germline J gene. Unmatched junction bases numbered 3, after V lost 5 bases and J lost 2 bases. The germline gives CDR1 SNHLY, CDR2 FYNNEI. This CDR3 spans 15 amino acids.